This T cell receptor (beta chain) was recovered during a study of early T cells in non-severe SARS-CoV-2 infection. Study results and caveats: VDJdb matching favored anti-spike CD8 responses, missing private and CD4 specificities.

TCRdb re-derived calls from the 5' RACE reads in MiXCR, one entry per CDR3 protein. The table has 40,000 to 45,000 distinct CDR3 sequences, around 4.5% seen once. This clonotype occurred a few times. What it binds is not known. The CDR3 is made up of 15 amino acids. The V gene's germline CDR1 is SEHNR and CDR2 FQNEAQ (reference sequence). V lost 5 bases, J lost 3 bases, and 7 bases stayed unmatched. The sequenced material came from whole blood. The chain carries TRBV7-9 and TRBJ2-7, with 10 bases identical to TRBD1. The sequence derives from an adult who was a healthcare worker with PCR-confirmed SARS-CoV-2 infection or an uninfected control (not recorded which). CDR3 sequence: CASSRLTGGGYEQYF. As DNA, the CDR3 is TGTGCCAGCAGCCGCCTGACAGGGGGCGGCTACGAGCAGTACTTC.